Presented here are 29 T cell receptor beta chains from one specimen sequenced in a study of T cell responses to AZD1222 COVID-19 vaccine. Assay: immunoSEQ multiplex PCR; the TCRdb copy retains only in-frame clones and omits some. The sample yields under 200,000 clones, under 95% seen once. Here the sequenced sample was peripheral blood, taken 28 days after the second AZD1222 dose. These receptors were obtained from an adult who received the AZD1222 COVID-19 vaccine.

This chain's CDR3 is CASSQSATGTSGNTIYF. The CDR3 region has the DNA TGCGCCAGCAGCCAATCCGCAACGGGGACGAGTGGAAACACCATATATTTT. The chain links TRBV4-1 to TRBJ1-3, with D possibly matching TRBD1 (5 bases). CDR3 size: 17 residues. Trimming took 2 bases from V and 3 from J, leaving 17 bases between them. Germline lookup yields CDR1 MGHRA and CDR2 YSYEKL.

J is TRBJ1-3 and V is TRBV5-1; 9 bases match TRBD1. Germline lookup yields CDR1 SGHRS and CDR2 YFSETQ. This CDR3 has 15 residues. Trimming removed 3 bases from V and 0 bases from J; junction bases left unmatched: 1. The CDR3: CASSWGQGSGNTIYF. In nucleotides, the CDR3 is TGCGCCAGCAGCTGGGGACAGGGCTCTGGAAACACCATATATTTT.

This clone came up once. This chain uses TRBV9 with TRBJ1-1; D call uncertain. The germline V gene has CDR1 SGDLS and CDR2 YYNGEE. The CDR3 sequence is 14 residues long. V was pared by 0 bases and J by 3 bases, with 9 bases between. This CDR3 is CASSVASQYTEAFF. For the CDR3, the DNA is TGTGCCAGCAGCGTAGCTTCCCAGTACACTGAAGCTTTCTTT.

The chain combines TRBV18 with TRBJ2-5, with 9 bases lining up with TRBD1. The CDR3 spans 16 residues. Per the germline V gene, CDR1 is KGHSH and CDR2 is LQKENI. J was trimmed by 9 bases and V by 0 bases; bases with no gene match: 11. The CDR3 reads CASSPPMTGGLWPQYF. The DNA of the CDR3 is TGTGCCAGCTCACCACCGATGACAGGGGGGCTGTGGCCCCAGTACTTC.

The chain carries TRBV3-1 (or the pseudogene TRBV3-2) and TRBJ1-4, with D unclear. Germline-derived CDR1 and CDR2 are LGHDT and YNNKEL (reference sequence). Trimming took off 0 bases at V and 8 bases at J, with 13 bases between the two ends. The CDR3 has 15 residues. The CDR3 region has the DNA TGTGCCAGCAGCCAAGAAATGGCCGGAAGGGAAAAACTGTTTTTT. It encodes CASSQEMAGREKLFF.

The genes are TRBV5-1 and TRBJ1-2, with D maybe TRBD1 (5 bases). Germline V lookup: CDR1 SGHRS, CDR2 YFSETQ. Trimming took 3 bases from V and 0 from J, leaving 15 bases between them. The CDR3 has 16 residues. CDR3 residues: CASSSPTDTSNYGYTF. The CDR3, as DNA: TGCGCCAGCAGCTCTCCGACGGACACCTCTAACTATGGCTACACCTTC.

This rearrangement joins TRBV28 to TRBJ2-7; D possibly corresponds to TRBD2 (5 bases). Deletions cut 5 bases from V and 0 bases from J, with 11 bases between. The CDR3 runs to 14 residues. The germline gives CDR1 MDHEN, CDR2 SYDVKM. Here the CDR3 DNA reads TGTGCCAGCAGTACGACGGGGAGCTCCTACGAGCAGTACTTC. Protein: CASSTTGSSYEQYF.

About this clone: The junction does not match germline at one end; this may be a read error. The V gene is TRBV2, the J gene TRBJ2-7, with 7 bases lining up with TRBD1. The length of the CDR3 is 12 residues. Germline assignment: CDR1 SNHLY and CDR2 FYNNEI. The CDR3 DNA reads TGTGCCAGCAGTGAAGGAAGACAGGGACAATGGTTC. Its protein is CASSEGRQGQWF.

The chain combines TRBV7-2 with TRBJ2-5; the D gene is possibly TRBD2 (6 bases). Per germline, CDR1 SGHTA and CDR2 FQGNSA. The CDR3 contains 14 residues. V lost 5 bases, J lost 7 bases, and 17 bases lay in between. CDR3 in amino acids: CASSGPGLAGTQYF. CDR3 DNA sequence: TGTGCCAGCAGCGGACCGGGACTCGCAGGGACCCAGTACTTC.

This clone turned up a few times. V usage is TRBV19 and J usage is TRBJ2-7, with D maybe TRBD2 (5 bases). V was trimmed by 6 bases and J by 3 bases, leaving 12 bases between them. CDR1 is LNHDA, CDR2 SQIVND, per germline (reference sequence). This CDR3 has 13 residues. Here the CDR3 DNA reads TGTGCCAGTAGCTTAACTAGGAACTACGAGCAGTACTTC. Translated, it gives CASSLTRNYEQYF.

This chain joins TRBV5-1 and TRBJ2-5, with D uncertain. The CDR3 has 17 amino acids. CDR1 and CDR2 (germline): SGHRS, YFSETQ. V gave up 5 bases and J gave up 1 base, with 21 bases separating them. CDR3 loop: CASSWKGIGSIQETQYF. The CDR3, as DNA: TGCGCCAGCAGTTGGAAGGGAATCGGCAGCATCCAAGAGACCCAGTACTTC.

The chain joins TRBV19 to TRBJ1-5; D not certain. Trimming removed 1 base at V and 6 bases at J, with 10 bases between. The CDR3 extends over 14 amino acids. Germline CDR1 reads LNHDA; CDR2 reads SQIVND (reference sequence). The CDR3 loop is CASSIGTGRQPQHF. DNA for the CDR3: TGTGCCAGTAGTATAGGGACGGGTCGTCAGCCCCAGCATTTT. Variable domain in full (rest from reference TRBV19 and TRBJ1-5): DGGITQSPKYLFRKEGQNVTLSCEQNLNHDAMYWYRQDPGQGLRLIYYSQIVNDFQKGDIAEGYSVSREKKESFPLTVTSAQKNPTAFYLCASSIGTGRQPQHFGDGTRLSIL.

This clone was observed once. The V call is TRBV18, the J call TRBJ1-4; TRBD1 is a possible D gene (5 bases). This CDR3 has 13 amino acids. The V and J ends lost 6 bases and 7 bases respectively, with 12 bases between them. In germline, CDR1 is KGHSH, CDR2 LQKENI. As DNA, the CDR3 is TGTGCCAGCTCGCGGGGGGGACGTGAAAAACTGTTTTTT. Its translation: CASSRGGREKLFF. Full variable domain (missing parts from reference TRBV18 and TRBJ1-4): NAGVMQNPRHLVRRRGQEARLRCSPMKGHSHVYWYRQLPEEGLKFMVYLQKENIIDESGMPKERFSAEFPKEGPSILRIQQVVRGDSAAYFCASSRGGREKLFFGSGTQLSVL.

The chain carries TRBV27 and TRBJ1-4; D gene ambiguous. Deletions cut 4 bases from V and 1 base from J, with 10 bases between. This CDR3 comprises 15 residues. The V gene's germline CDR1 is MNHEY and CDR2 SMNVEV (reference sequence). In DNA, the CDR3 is TGTGCCAGCAGTTCCCTCTTTGAAACTAATGAAAAACTGTTTTTT. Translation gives CASSSLFETNEKLFF.

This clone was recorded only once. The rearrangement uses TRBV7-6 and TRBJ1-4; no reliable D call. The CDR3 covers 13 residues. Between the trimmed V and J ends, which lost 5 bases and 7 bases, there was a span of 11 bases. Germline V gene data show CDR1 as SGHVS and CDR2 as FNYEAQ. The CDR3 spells CASSVRTVEKLFF. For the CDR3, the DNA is TGTGCCAGCAGCGTCAGGACGGTTGAAAAACTGTTTTTT.

The DNA for the CDR3 is TGTGCCAGTAGTGGCTCTGGAAACACCATATATTTT. Its protein product is CASSGSGNTIYF. This chain uses TRBV19 with TRBJ1-3; D is unclear. The CDR3 sequence is 12 residues long. Trimming cost V 5 bases and J 0 bases, with 2 bases left between them. Germline V CDR1 and CDR2: LNHDA, SQIVND (reference sequence).

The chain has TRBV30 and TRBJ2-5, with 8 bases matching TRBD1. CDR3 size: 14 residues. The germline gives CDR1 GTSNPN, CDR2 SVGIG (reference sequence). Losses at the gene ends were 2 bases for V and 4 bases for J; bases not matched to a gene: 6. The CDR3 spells CAWSPTGDGETQYF. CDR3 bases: TGTGCCTGGAGTCCGACAGGGGACGGAGAGACCCAGTACTTC. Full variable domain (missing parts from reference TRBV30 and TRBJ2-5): SQTIHQWPATLVQPVGSPLSLECTVEGTSNPNLYWYRQAAGRGLQLLFYSVGIGQISSEVPQNLSASRPQDRQFILSSKKLLLSDSGFYLCAWSPTGDGETQYFGPGTRLLVL.

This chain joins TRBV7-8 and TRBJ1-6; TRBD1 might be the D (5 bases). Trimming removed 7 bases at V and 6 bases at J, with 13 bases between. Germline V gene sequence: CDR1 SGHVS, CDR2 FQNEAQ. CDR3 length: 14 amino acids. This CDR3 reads CASIPDSSNSPLHF. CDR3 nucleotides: TGTGCCAGCATCCCTGACAGTTCTAATTCACCCCTCCACTTT.

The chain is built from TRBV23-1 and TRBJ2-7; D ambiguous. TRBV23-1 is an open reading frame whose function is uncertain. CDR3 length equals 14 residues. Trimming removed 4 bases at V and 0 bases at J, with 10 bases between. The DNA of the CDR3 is TGCGCCAGCAGTCGAATGGGAAGCTCCTACGAGCAGTACTTC. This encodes CASSRMGSSYEQYF.

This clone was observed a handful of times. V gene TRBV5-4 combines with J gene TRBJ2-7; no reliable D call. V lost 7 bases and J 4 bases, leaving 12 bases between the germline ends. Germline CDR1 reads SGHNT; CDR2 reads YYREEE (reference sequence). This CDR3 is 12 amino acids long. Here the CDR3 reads CASSIGAYEQYF. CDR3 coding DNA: TGTGCCAGCTCGATTGGTGCATACGAGCAGTACTTC.

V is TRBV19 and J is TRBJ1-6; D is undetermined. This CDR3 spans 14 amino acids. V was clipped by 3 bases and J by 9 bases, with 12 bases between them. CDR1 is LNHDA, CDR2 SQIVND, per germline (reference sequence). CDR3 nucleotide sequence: TGTGCCAGTAGTATTCCGGTCCACGGTTCACCCCTCCACTTT. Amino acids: CASSIPVHGSPLHF.

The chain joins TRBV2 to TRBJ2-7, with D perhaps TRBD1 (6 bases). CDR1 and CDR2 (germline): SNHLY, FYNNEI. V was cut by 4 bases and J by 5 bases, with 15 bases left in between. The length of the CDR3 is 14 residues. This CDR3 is CASSGQAISDEQYF. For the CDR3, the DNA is TGTGCCAGCAGTGGACAGGCCATAAGCGACGAGCAGTACTTC.

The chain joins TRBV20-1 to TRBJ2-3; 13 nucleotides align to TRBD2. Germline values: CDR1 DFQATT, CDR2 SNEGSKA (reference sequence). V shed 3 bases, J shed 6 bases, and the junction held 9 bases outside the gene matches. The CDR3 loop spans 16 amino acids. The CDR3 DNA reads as TGCAGTGCTAGTGGTGGGACTAGCGGGGCGGGGGATACGCAGTATTTT. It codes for CSASGGTSGAGDTQYF.

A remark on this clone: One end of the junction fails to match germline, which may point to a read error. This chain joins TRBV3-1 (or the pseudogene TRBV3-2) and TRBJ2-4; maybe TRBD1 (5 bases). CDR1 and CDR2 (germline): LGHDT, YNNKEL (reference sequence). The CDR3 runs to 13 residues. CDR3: CASSQDERAGLFF. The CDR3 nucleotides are TGTGCCAGCAGCCAAGATGAAAGGGCAGGGTTATTTTTC.

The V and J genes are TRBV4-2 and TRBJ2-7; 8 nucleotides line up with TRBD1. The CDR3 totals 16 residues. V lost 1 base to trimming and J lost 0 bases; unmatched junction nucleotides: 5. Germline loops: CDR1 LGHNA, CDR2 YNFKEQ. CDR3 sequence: CASSQVDREVSYEQYF. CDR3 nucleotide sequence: TGTGCCAGCAGCCAAGTGGACAGGGAAGTCTCCTACGAGCAGTACTTC.

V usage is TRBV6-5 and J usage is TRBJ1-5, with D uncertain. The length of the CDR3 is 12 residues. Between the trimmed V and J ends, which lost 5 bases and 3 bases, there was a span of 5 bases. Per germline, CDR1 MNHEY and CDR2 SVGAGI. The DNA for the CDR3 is TGTGCCAGCAGTACATACAATCAGCCCCAGCATTTT. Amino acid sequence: CASSTYNQPQHF.

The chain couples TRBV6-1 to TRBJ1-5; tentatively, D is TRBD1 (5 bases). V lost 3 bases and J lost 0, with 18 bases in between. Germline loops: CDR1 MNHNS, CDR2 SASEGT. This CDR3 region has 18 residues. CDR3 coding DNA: TGTGCCAGCAGTGAGATGGGACGTACGTCGTATAGCAATCAGCCCCAGCATTTT. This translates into CASSEMGRTSYSNQPQHF.

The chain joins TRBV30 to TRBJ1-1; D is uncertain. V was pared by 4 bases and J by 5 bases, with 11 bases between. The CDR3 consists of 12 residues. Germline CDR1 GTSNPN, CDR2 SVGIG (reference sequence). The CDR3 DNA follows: TGTGCCTGGAATAGAAGGGAAACTGAAGCTTTCTTT. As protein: CAWNRRETEAFF.

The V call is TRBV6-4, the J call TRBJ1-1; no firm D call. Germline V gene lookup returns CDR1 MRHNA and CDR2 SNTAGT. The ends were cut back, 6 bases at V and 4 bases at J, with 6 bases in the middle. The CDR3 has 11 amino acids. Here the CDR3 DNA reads TGTGCCAGCAGGAGAGGCACTGAAGCTTTCTTT. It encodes CASRRGTEAFF.